In its sample, the clone carrying this TCR beta chain was seen many times. Its antigen is as yet unknown. iRepertoire HTBI primers and Arm-PCR of CDR3 regions built TCR beta libraries. TCRdb itself ran the multiplex PCR reads through MiXCR, one entry per CDR3 protein. The table records roughly 400,000 distinct CDR3 sequences, roughly 15% of them present only once. These data come from a study of regulatory T cells in long-lasting Graves disease. Germline CDR1 DFQATT, CDR2 SNEGSKA (reference sequence). The CDR3 is 12 amino acids. The V and J ends lost 2 bases and 6 bases respectively, with 9 bases between them. Findings of the study overall: Thyroid tissue was not sampled; only peripheral blood was.

Time point described: newly diagnosed GD, antithyroid drugs for less than 3 months. Construction of the TCR library relied on RNA isolated from PBMCs. This same sample was also part of a study on T cells in Graves' hyperthyroidism and ophthalmopathy. That work states: Researchers barred patients who had uncontrolled infection, other autoimmune disease, pregnancy or lactation. Appearing also in blood were most of the thyroid clonotypes expanded above 0.001.

This chain links TRBV20-1 with TRBJ2-3, with D perhaps TRBD2 (6 bases). This sample comprised peripheral blood mononuclear cells (PBMCs), obtained at new diagnosis, from a patient treated with antithyroid drugs. The TCR was taken from a young woman with Graves disease. Written as DNA, the CDR3 is TGCAGTGCTAGACTAGCGCCCGATACGCAGTATTTT. This translates into CSARLAPDTQYF.